This TCR beta chain emerged from a study of beta chain features in type 1 diabetes. The entirety of the isolated RNA underwent reverse transcription, so expressed TCRB transcripts were sequenced. The method was immunoSEQ multiplex PCR; TCRdb's version includes in-frame clones alone and lacks a portion of them. The data show a few hundred thousand clones, over 9% seen once. Germline assignment: CDR1 MGHDK and CDR2 SYGVNS. This CDR3 contains 13 residues. The germline V and J ends were trimmed by 8 bases and 0 bases, with 7 bases remaining between them. This clone was seen only a few times. Antigen unknown. Overall study findings and caveats: TCRB CDR3s from Type 1 diabetes patients were moderately but significantly shorter in all four CD4+ subsets.

The sample consisted of central memory CD4+ T cells from blood. The rearrangement uses TRBV25-1 and TRBJ2-2, with TRBD1 as a possible D gene (5 bases). The clonotype was recovered from a man between 25 and 39 years old with type 1 diabetes. CDR3 loop: CASQDTNTGELFF. In DNA, the CDR3 is TGTGCCAGCCAGGACACGAACACCGGGGAGCTGTTTTTT. Supplemented by reference TRBV25-1 and TRBJ2-2, the full variable domain reads EADIYQTPRYLVIGTGKKITLECSQTMGHDKMYWYQQDPGMELHLIHYSYGVNSTEKGDLSSESTVSRIRTEHFPLTLESARPSHTSQYLCASQDTNTGELFFGEGSRLTVL.